This record concerns one TCR beta chain sequence. As yet, its antigen is unknown. A junction end diverges from the germline sequence, so it may reflect a read error. From around 500 ng of total RNA, TCR beta-specific cDNA was reverse-transcribed using a constant-region primer. Three nested multiplex PCR rounds, a slightly modified ARM-PCR, produced the libraries for TCR beta. TRBV1-TRBV30 forward primers paired with a C-beta reverse primer were used in the first two PCR rounds, which ran roughly 9 cycles each. TCRdb re-analysed the multiplex PCR reads in MiXCR, keeping a single row per CDR3 protein. The table includes 110,000 or so distinct CDR3 sequences, roughly 80% detected once. This sample was taken from a study of tumor-infiltrating lymphocytes in primary liver carcinoma. The overall study: All lesions had stage T1-T3 N0M0 and roughly 4.2 to 10 cm widths. Study-wide results and caveats: Present in all five tumor regions were only about 7-25% of the top clones.

The tissue used was unsorted bulk material of 20-30 mg. RNA and DNA were co-extracted from it with the AllPrep DNA/RNA mini kit. Over 85% of the cells were viable tumor cells in every tumor sample. Germline loops: CDR1 SQVTM, CDR2 ANQGSEA. The CDR3 consists of 14 residues. This receptor was identified in a man in his forties with primary liver carcinoma and hepatitis B virus infection. The J gene is TRBJ1-3, the V gene TRBV29-1; TRBD1 aligns across 7 bases. The source material was liver tumor tissue from sampling region 3. Subset indicated: tumor region T3, left-lateral pole. The CDR3 DNA follows: TGCAACGTTGGGGGGGGGACAGTGACAAACACCATATATTTT. This sequence encodes CNVGGGTVTNTIYF.